A selection of T cell receptor beta chains follows, all from one sample in a study of blood T cell repertoires in COVID-19. The assay was immunoSEQ multiplex PCR, and TCRdb's table has in-frame clones only and misses some. Of about 120,000 clones in the sample, 74% were seen once. Source material: peripheral blood. All receptors come from a man between 60 and 75 years old with acute or convalescent COVID-19. CDR3s include the opening cysteine and the closing phenylalanine or tryptophan. Each record gives: clone size, D gene, J gene, V gene, CDR3 DNA, CDR3 protein. A D gene is named only where the DNA matches it firmly. Part of the rows lack a size; the others show once, few, many or a class for expanded clones.

clone_size: -
d_call: TRBD1
j_call: TRBJ1-1
v_call: TRBV30
cdr3_nt: TGTGCCTGGAGTCTTGGGACAGAGGCTGAAGCTTTCTTT
cdr3_aa: CAWSLGTEAEAFF

clone_size: once
d_call: -
j_call: TRBJ2-1
v_call: TRBV6-5
cdr3_nt: TGTGCCAGCTGGGCTATAGTAGACAATGAGCAGTTCTTC
cdr3_aa: CASWAIVDNEQFF

clone_size: -
d_call: -
j_call: TRBJ1-2
v_call: TRBV6-6
cdr3_nt: TGTGCCAGCAGTTCAAACGTAGGAGGGCGATATGGCTACACCTTC
cdr3_aa: CASSSNVGGRYGYTF

clone_size: -
d_call: TRBD1
j_call: TRBJ1-1
v_call: TRBV27
cdr3_nt: TGTGCCAGCAGGACCGTCGGACAGGGGAGGTCTGAAGCTTTCTTT
cdr3_aa: CASRTVGQGRSEAFF

clone_size: -
d_call: TRBD2
j_call: TRBJ2-3
v_call: TRBV14
cdr3_nt: TGTGCCAGCAGCCAAGATTGGGTAGCGGGAGGCACAGATACGCAGTATTTT
cdr3_aa: CASSQDWVAGGTDTQYF

clone_size: -
d_call: TRBD2
j_call: TRBJ2-2
v_call: TRBV3-1/TRBV3-2
cdr3_nt: TGTGCCAGCAGCCAGAGGCCAGGGACTAGCGGGAGGGGGGAGCTGTTTTTT
cdr3_aa: CASSQRPGTSGRGELFF

clone_size: once
d_call: TRBD2
j_call: TRBJ2-3
v_call: TRBV3-1/TRBV3-2
cdr3_nt: TGTGCCAGCAGCCATGCTACCGGGACTAGCGCCCCCAGATTT
cdr3_aa: CASSHATGTSAPRF

clone_size: -
d_call: TRBD2
j_call: TRBJ2-3
v_call: TRBV27
cdr3_nt: TGTGCCAGCAGTTACTGGACTAGCGGGAGGGATAATTCTAGCACAGATACGCAGTATTTT
cdr3_aa: CASSYWTSGRDNSSTDTQYF

clone_size: -
d_call: TRBD1
j_call: TRBJ2-1
v_call: TRBV6-4
cdr3_nt: TGTGCCAGCAGCGACGCGACAGGGGGCTCCTACAATGAGCAGTTCTTC
cdr3_aa: CASSDATGGSYNEQFF

clone_size: -
d_call: TRBD1
j_call: TRBJ1-1
v_call: TRBV5-1
cdr3_nt: TGCGCCAGCAGCTTGGTTGCGGGACAGGGGGCGACTGAAGCTTTCTTT
cdr3_aa: CASSLVAGQGATEAFF

clone_size: -
d_call: -
j_call: TRBJ1-6
v_call: TRBV19
cdr3_nt: TGTGCCAGTAGTATAAGCGGACCTAATTCACCCCTCCACTTT
cdr3_aa: CASSISGPNSPLHF

clone_size: -
d_call: -
j_call: TRBJ2-7
v_call: TRBV9
cdr3_nt: TGTGCCAGCAGCGTAGGAGGGAACGGGTACGAGCAGTACTTC
cdr3_aa: CASSVGGNGYEQYF

clone_size: -
d_call: TRBD1
j_call: TRBJ1-5
v_call: TRBV18
cdr3_nt: TGTGCCAGCTCACCAGGACAGGGGCCTTCTCTTCGCAATCAGCCCCAGCATTTT
cdr3_aa: CASSPGQGPSLRNQPQHF

clone_size: -
d_call: TRBD1
j_call: TRBJ1-4
v_call: TRBV5-1
cdr3_nt: TGCGCCAGCAGCCTAACAGGGGGATCGGAGGAAAAACTGTTTTTT
cdr3_aa: CASSLTGGSEEKLFF

clone_size: -
d_call: -
j_call: TRBJ2-2
v_call: TRBV3-1/TRBV3-2
cdr3_nt: TGTGCCAGCAGCCCGGGACTCCGGCACGGGGAGCTGTTTTTT
cdr3_aa: CASSPGLRHGELFF

clone_size: -
d_call: -
j_call: TRBJ1-2
v_call: TRBV10-3
cdr3_nt: TGTGCCATCAGTGAGTCAATGGCGGGACCATATGGCTACACCTTC
cdr3_aa: CAISESMAGPYGYTF

clone_size: -
d_call: -
j_call: TRBJ1-1
v_call: TRBV4-1
cdr3_nt: TGCGCCAGCAGCCCCCTGCCCGGACGGCACAGGGCGAACACTGAAGCTTTCTTT
cdr3_aa: CASSPLPGRHRANTEAFF

clone_size: once
d_call: -
j_call: TRBJ2-2
v_call: TRBV2
cdr3_nt: TGTGCCAGCAGTGTGGGGGGACCCGGGGAGCTGTTTTTT
cdr3_aa: CASSVGGPGELFF

clone_size: -
d_call: -
j_call: TRBJ2-4
v_call: TRBV18
cdr3_nt: TGTGCCAGCTCACCCGCCACAGGCCACCCAAGGAACATTCAGTACTTC
cdr3_aa: CASSPATGHPRNIQYF

clone_size: -
d_call: TRBD1
j_call: TRBJ2-3
v_call: TRBV6-5
cdr3_nt: TGTGCCAGCAGAACTTTTAGGGGGCATGAAGATACGCAGTATTTT
cdr3_aa: CASRTFRGHEDTQYF

clone_size: once
d_call: -
j_call: TRBJ1-2
v_call: TRBV3-1/TRBV3-2
cdr3_nt: TGTGCCAGCAGGAAACAGGGAAACTATGGCTACACCTTC
cdr3_aa: CASRKQGNYGYTF

clone_size: -
d_call: TRBD1
j_call: TRBJ1-4
v_call: TRBV5-1
cdr3_nt: TGCGCCAGCAGCTCGGGGACAGACCCGGGGGAAAAACTGTTTTTT
cdr3_aa: CASSSGTDPGEKLFF

clone_size: -
d_call: -
j_call: TRBJ2-1
v_call: TRBV19
cdr3_nt: TGTGCCAGTAGTATGTCGCGTTTCTACAATGAGCAGTTCTTC
cdr3_aa: CASSMSRFYNEQFF

clone_size: few
d_call: -
j_call: TRBJ2-3
v_call: TRBV18
cdr3_nt: TGTGCCAGCTCACAGCAGGGGGATACGCAGTATTTT
cdr3_aa: CASSQQGDTQYF

clone_size: few
d_call: TRBD2
j_call: TRBJ2-1
v_call: TRBV7-6
cdr3_nt: TGTGCCAGCAGCCCCATGGGGTTTCGGACTAGCTCCTACAATGAGCAGTTCTTC
cdr3_aa: CASSPMGFRTSSYNEQFF

clone_size: -
d_call: -
j_call: TRBJ1-5
v_call: TRBV28
cdr3_nt: TGTGCCAGCAGTCCTCTGAATCAGCCCCAGCATTTT
cdr3_aa: CASSPLNQPQHF

clone_size: -
d_call: TRBD2
j_call: TRBJ2-3
v_call: TRBV19
cdr3_nt: TGTGCCAGTAGTATAGGATCCGGCGGGGGTAGCACAGATACGCAGTATTTT
cdr3_aa: CASSIGSGGGSTDTQYF

clone_size: -
d_call: -
j_call: TRBJ1-2
v_call: TRBV4-2
cdr3_nt: TGTGCCAGCAGCCACACTACACAGGCGATCTATGGCTACACCTTC
cdr3_aa: CASSHTTQAIYGYTF

clone_size: -
d_call: -
j_call: TRBJ1-2
v_call: TRBV12-3/TRBV12-4
cdr3_nt: TGTGCCAGCAGTTCGACAGGACATGGCTACACCTTC
cdr3_aa: CASSSTGHGYTF

clone_size: -
d_call: TRBD2
j_call: TRBJ2-1
v_call: TRBV18
cdr3_nt: TGTGCCAGCTCAGGCGGGACTAACAATGAGCAGTTCTTC
cdr3_aa: CASSGGTNNEQFF

clone_size: -
d_call: -
j_call: TRBJ1-1
v_call: TRBV9
cdr3_nt: TGTGCCAGCGGCGGAGGGTTTTCATCTGAAGCTTTCTTT
cdr3_aa: CASGGGFSSEAFF

clone_size: medium-sized
d_call: -
j_call: TRBJ2-1
v_call: TRBV29-1
cdr3_nt: TGCAGCGTTGCGGGAGTTTCCTACAATGAGCAGTTCTTC
cdr3_aa: CSVAGVSYNEQFF

clone_size: -
d_call: TRBD2
j_call: TRBJ2-7
v_call: TRBV4-2
cdr3_nt: TGTGCCAGCAGCCCGGTAGGGCTAGCGGGAGACGAGCAGTACTTC
cdr3_aa: CASSPVGLAGDEQYF

clone_size: -
d_call: -
j_call: TRBJ2-1
v_call: TRBV5-1
cdr3_nt: TGCGCCAGCAGCTATGCCGGGAACGGTATTGATGAGCAGTTCTTC
cdr3_aa: CASSYAGNGIDEQFF

clone_size: -
d_call: -
j_call: TRBJ2-7
v_call: TRBV6-5
cdr3_nt: TGTGCCAGCAGTTGGGGGGAGACCTACGAGCAGTACTTC
cdr3_aa: CASSWGETYEQYF

clone_size: -
d_call: TRBD1
j_call: TRBJ1-1
v_call: TRBV28
cdr3_nt: TGTGCCAGCAGTTTGGGGCAGGGACAGGGGGTCGCTGAAGCTTTCTTT
cdr3_aa: CASSLGQGQGVAEAFF

clone_size: -
d_call: TRBD2
j_call: TRBJ2-1
v_call: TRBV27
cdr3_nt: TGTGCCAGCAGTTCGGGACTAGCGGGAGCTGAGCAGTTCTTC
cdr3_aa: CASSSGLAGAEQFF

clone_size: -
d_call: TRBD2
j_call: TRBJ2-1
v_call: TRBV5-1
cdr3_nt: TGCGCCAGCAGCTTTGGAGCGGGGGGTTACAATGAGCAGTTCTTC
cdr3_aa: CASSFGAGGYNEQFF

clone_size: -
d_call: TRBD2
j_call: TRBJ2-1
v_call: TRBV18
cdr3_nt: TGTGCCAGCTCACCTCAAAGCGGGGGGCCTGTTAATGAGCAGTTCTTC
cdr3_aa: CASSPQSGGPVNEQFF

clone_size: -
d_call: -
j_call: TRBJ1-1
v_call: TRBV29-1
cdr3_nt: TGCAGCGTTGAAGATCGGACTGAAGCTTTCTTT
cdr3_aa: CSVEDRTEAFF

clone_size: -
d_call: TRBD1
j_call: TRBJ2-1
v_call: TRBV24-1
cdr3_nt: TGTGCCACCAGTGAGGGGACAGCCTACAATGAGCAGTTCTTC
cdr3_aa: CATSEGTAYNEQFF